A single sample is the source of the 20 T cell receptor beta chains below, sequenced in a study of blood T cells in healthy people across ages. Sample-barcoded 5' priming and a J-beta primer mix drove a second PCR of about 7 to 11 cycles. MiXCR was run by TCRdb on the 5' RACE reads, yielding one entry per CDR3 protein. The sample records about 940,000 distinct CDR3 sequences, roughly 50% being singletons. The sample taken for sequencing was blood. These receptors were taken from a young man in good health.

J is TRBJ2-1 and V is TRBV5-1; TRBD2 matches at 8 bases. Germline V gene lookup returns CDR1 SGHRS and CDR2 YFSETQ. CDR3 size: 15 residues. V shed 0 bases, J shed 5 bases, and the junction held 4 bases outside the gene matches. This CDR3 is CASSLVAGRHNEQFF. Written as DNA, the CDR3 is TGCGCCAGCAGCTTGGTAGCGGGGAGACACAATGAGCAGTTCTTC. Supplemented by reference TRBV5-1 and TRBJ2-1, the full variable domain reads KAGVTQTPRYLIKTRGQQVTLSCSPISGHRSVSWYQQTPGQGLQFLFEYFSETQRNKGNFPGRFSGRQFSNSRSEMNVSTLELGDSALYLCASSLVAGRHNEQFFGPGTRLTVL.

J is TRBJ2-5 and V is TRBV5-5; a possible D gene is TRBD2 (6 bases). From germline, CDR1 is SGHKS and CDR2 YYEKEE (reference sequence). This CDR3 spans 15 amino acids. V was clipped by 0 bases and J by 4 bases, with 13 bases between them. In nucleotides, the CDR3 is TGTGCCAGCAGCTTGGGAGGAGGGAATGGAGAGACCCAGTACTTC. Protein sequence: CASSLGGGNGETQYF.

This clonotype appeared a few times. The chain recombines TRBV27 with TRBJ1-2, with D maybe TRBD1 (6 bases). The V and J ends lost 6 bases and 7 bases respectively, with 12 bases between them. The CDR3 runs 12 residues. Germline-derived CDR1 and CDR2 are MNHEY and SMNVEV (reference sequence). DNA for the CDR3: TGTGCCAGCAGCCCACAGGGTCGTGGCTACACCTTC. Amino acid sequence: CASSPQGRGYTF.

In this sample, this clonotype turned up a few times. The chain couples TRBV4-1 to TRBJ2-7; 7 nucleotides line up with TRBD1. Germline V lookup: CDR1 MGHRA, CDR2 YSYEKL. V gave up 1 base and J gave up 2 bases; unmatched junction bases: 8. The CDR3 extends over 16 amino acids. The CDR3 DNA reads TGCGCCAGCAGCCAAGGTAGGGACAGTCCCACCTACGAGCAGTACTTC. Translating gives CASSQGRDSPTYEQYF.

This clonotype was seen a handful of times. The genes are TRBV20-1 and TRBJ2-7; D tentatively reads TRBD1 or TRBD2 (5 bases each). Deletions cut 6 bases from V and 0 bases from J, with 12 bases between. Germline CDR1 DFQATT, CDR2 SNEGSKA (reference sequence). The CDR3 spans 13 residues. CDR3 in amino acids: CSALGDASYEQYF. DNA of the CDR3: TGCAGTGCCTTAGGGGACGCCTCCTACGAGCAGTACTTC.

The CDR3 loop is CASSPAASGTDTQYF. CDR3 sequence (DNA): TGTGCCAGCAGCCCGGCGGCTAGCGGCACAGATACGCAGTATTTT. This chain joins TRBV7-2 and TRBJ2-3, with D tentatively TRBD2 (6 bases). CDR3 length: 15 amino acids. CDR1 is SGHTA, CDR2 FQGNSA, per germline. V lost 5 bases and J 1 base, leaving 13 bases between the germline ends.

The rearrangement links TRBV20-1 to TRBJ2-6; 9 bases map to TRBD1. The J segment lost 0 bases and the V segment lost 6 bases, leaving 6 bases of the junction unmatched. Germline V lookup: CDR1 DFQATT, CDR2 SNEGSKA (reference sequence). CDR3 size: 16 residues. In DNA, the CDR3 is TGCAGTGCCCGGACAGGGGTTACCTCTGGGGCCAACGTCCTGACTTTC. Amino acid sequence: CSARTGVTSGANVLTF.

This chain joins TRBV20-1 and TRBJ2-3; possibly TRBD2 for D (6 bases). CDR3 length: 13 residues. CDR1 and CDR2 (germline): DFQATT, SNEGSKA (reference sequence). For the CDR3, the DNA is TGCACCACCCACGGGACTAGCACAGATACGCAGTATTTT. It yields the protein CTTHGTSTDTQYF.

This rearrangement joins TRBV7-2 to TRBJ2-5, with D perhaps matching TRBD1 (5 bases). The CDR3 consists of 18 residues. CDR1 is SGHTA, CDR2 FQGNSA, per germline. With 0 bases removed from V and 3 bases from J, the gap between germline ends came to 20 bases. CDR3 in amino acids: CASSLASVVIDSKETQYF. CDR3 DNA: TGTGCCAGCAGCTTAGCGAGCGTTGTGATCGACAGCAAAGAGACCCAGTACTTC.

In this sample, this clonotype turned up a few times. The rearrangement uses TRBV20-1 and TRBJ2-1, with 8 bases identical to TRBD2. The germline CDR1 and CDR2 sequences are DFQATT and SNEGSKA (reference sequence). With 5 bases clipped from V and 2 bases from J, the junction kept 8 bases outside the gene matches. The CDR3 runs to 15 residues. CDR3 in DNA: TGCAGTGCTCGAGCTAGCGGGCGAACCTACAATGAGCAGTTCTTC. Translation gives CSARASGRTYNEQFF.

This clonotype occurred a few times. The rearrangement joins TRBV3-1 to TRBJ2-7; D is unclear. Germline V gene sequence: CDR1 LGHDT, CDR2 YNNKEL (reference sequence). This CDR3 region has 16 residues. Trimming removed 5 bases at V and 2 bases at J, with 19 bases between. In DNA form, the CDR3 reads TGTGCCAGCAGCTCAAGGGCTCAGGAAAATACCTACGAGCAGTACTTC. Translation: CASSSRAQENTYEQYF.

This clonotype was counted only a few times. This chain connects TRBV11-1 to TRBJ2-5; D not certain. The DNA matches TRBJ2-7 better at its end, which makes the J call doubtful. CDR1 and CDR2 (germline): SGHAT, FQDESV (reference sequence). This CDR3 contains 15 residues. The CDR3 is CASSRWAHLPDEQYF. The CDR3, as DNA: TGTGCCAGCAGCCGGTGGGCTCACCTACCCGACGAGCAGTACTTC.

The chain couples TRBV20-1 to TRBJ1-2; D call uncertain. The ends were cut back, 3 bases at V and 2 bases at J, with 10 bases in the middle. The CDR3 loop spans 13 amino acids. Germline values: CDR1 DFQATT, CDR2 SNEGSKA (reference sequence). The CDR3 sequence: CSASPGLNYGYTF. The CDR3 DNA reads TGCAGTGCTAGTCCCGGGTTGAACTATGGCTACACCTTC.

J is TRBJ1-1 and V is TRBV6-6; 8 bases line up with TRBD1. In germline, CDR1 is MNHNY, CDR2 SVGAGI (reference sequence). With V trimmed by 0 bases and J by 5 bases, 8 bases remained unmatched. The CDR3 has 16 residues. The CDR3 region is CASSYSGQGARTEAFF. The DNA of the CDR3 is TGTGCCAGCAGTTACTCGGGGCAGGGGGCGAGGACTGAAGCTTTCTTT.

V is TRBV7-2 and J is TRBJ1-5; perhaps TRBD1 as D (6 bases). The CDR3 loop spans 17 amino acids. CDR1 and CDR2 from the germline V gene are SGHTA and FQGNSA. The germline V and J ends were trimmed by 5 bases and 4 bases, with 21 bases remaining between them. The CDR3 region is CASSVGGVLGNNQPQHF. DNA for the CDR3: TGTGCCAGCAGCGTAGGGGGTGTGTTGGGAAATAATCAGCCCCAGCATTTT.

This clonotype was seen more than once but under ten times. The CDR3 spells CSVRRGGILYEQYF. The CDR3 region has the DNA TGCAGCGTTAGGAGGGGAGGAATCTTATACGAGCAGTACTTC. This chain connects TRBV29-1 to TRBJ2-7; the D gene is possibly TRBD2 (6 bases). The germline V gene has CDR1 SQVTM and CDR2 ANQGSEA. Deletions cut 5 bases from V and 4 bases from J, with 18 bases between. This CDR3 is built from 14 residues.

In the case of this clonotype: The junction shows a germline mismatch at one end, possibly a read error. The chain is built from TRBV4-3 and TRBJ1-2, with a weak D call TRBD1 (6 bases). CDR1 is LGHNA and CDR2 is YSLEER in the germline V gene. The CDR3 extends over 13 amino acids. The CDR3, as DNA: TGCGCCAGCAACCAAGAGGGGGTATCGGGCTACACCTTC. It specifies CASNQEGVSGYTF.

The J gene is TRBJ2-7, the V gene TRBV4-3; tentative D call: TRBD2 (5 bases). Germline CDR1 and CDR2: LGHNA and YSLEER. V shed 4 bases and J shed 7 bases, with 14 bases lying between them. The length of the CDR3 is 13 residues. CDR3: CASSRLRTGEQYF. The DNA of the CDR3 is TGCGCCAGCAGCCGGTTACGGACGGGAGAGCAGTACTTC.

CDR3 sequence: CASKLGTANTEAFF. CDR3 in DNA: TGTGCCAGCAAACTCGGGACAGCGAACACTGAAGCTTTCTTT. J is TRBJ1-1 and V is TRBV6-6; TRBD1 matches 7 bases. The CDR3 spans 14 residues. Looked up from germline, CDR1 is MNHNY and CDR2 is SVGAGI (reference sequence). Trimming cost V 7 bases and J 1 base; bases outside gene matches: 6.

The rearrangement links TRBV20-1 to TRBJ1-5; D not resolved. The CDR3 has 18 residues. Per germline, CDR1 DFQATT and CDR2 SNEGSKA (reference sequence). V was clipped by 0 bases and J by 6 bases, with 24 bases between them. The chain's CDR3 is CSARDRMGTSNRAQPQHF. The CDR3 coding sequence is TGCAGTGCTAGAGATCGAATGGGTACTAGCAATAGGGCTCAGCCCCAGCATTTT.